This is a list of T cell receptor beta chains from one sample in a study of CD8 T cells in Susac syndrome. Each CDR3 protein is one row after TCRdb ran MiXCR on the immunoSEQ multiplex PCR reads. The data contain under 200,000 distinct CDR3 sequences, around 95% of them singletons. Specimen: CD8+ T cells from PBMCs. The receptors stem from a human donor with multiple sclerosis. Both conserved end residues are part of each CDR3.

>TRBV13
CASSLAGQINEKLFF
>TRBV7-9
CASRRGTDQPQHF
>TRBV2
CASTLTEGSNQPQHF
>TRBV7-9
CASSYQGEGAFF
>TRBV11-2
CASSLDAGSYEQYF
>TRBV6-1
CASIDRAHNEQFF
>TRBV11-2
CASSSAGVIYEQYF
>TRBV12-5
CASGLGQTQYF
>TRBV30
CAWKWREAYQQFF
>TRBV20-1
CSARHLYPGTGHGAYNEQFF
>TRBV6-5
CASSSHQSYGYTF
>TRBV3-1
CASSQIIPTTSGVSNYEQYF
>TRBV5-4
CASTTEGGVANVLTF
>TRBV6-1
CASNDRGARESTDTQYF
>TRBV15
CATSSNTEAFF
>TRBV5-1
CASRSSGRYEQFF
>TRBV15
CATSSRQGILPKNEQYF
>TRBV9
CASSVGLGPRYEQYF
>TRBV27
CASSPSGGFTGELFF
>TRBV21-1
CASSKIAAGGTGELFF
>TRBV15
CATKESSNQPQHF
>TRBV9
CASSVSVSPNEQFF
>TRBV20-1
CSATPVDWGHEQYF